The clone carrying this T cell receptor beta chain was recorded a few times. Its cognate antigen is unknown. With constant-segment primers, 5'RACE yielded cDNA libraries of TCR alpha and TCR beta that carried sample barcodes and UMIs. A single record per CDR3 protein comes from TCRdb applying MiXCR to the 5' RACE reads. Among under 300,000 distinct CDR3 sequences listed, approximately 7.6% were seen once. These data are taken from a study of T-cell memory formation after mild COVID-19. Overall study results and limits: Pre-infection memory held some responding clones, suggesting pre-existing cross-reactive T cells responded. CD8+ contracting clones occupied EMRA, while CD4+ ones occupied mainly CM and EM. Contracting clones, day 15 to 85, had balanced CD4/CD8, and later expanders favored CD4+.

This CDR3 region has 14 residues. Germline assignment: CDR1 SGHAT and CDR2 FQNNGV. The V end lost 2 bases, the J end lost 5 bases, and 12 bases lay between the germline ends. The sequence derives from a man between 18 and 35 years old who had mild COVID-19 (a few samples of this study predate the infection). Cell type and time point are not known. The gene calls are TRBV11-2 and TRBJ2-5; D remains ambiguous. What was sequenced was PBMCs or a T cell subset sorted from them (not recorded which). This chain's CDR3 is CASSLSPQHETQYF. The CDR3 bases are TGTGCCAGCAGCTTAAGTCCCCAGCACGAGACCCAGTACTTC.